This TCR beta chain is from a study of cytomegalovirus exposure and HLA in healthy donors. Whole-study results and caveats: Researchers catalogued about 150 TCR beta chains as cytomegalovirus-associated. The classifier was said to identify cytomegalovirus status with high specificity and sensitivity. Under in vitro conditions, a few CMV-associated chains were confirmed as specific for CMV antigens.

Clones were read by immunoSEQ multiplex PCR, and TCRdb kept only the in-frame ones, dropping some. The top ten hold more than 0.35% of the sample, which has 250,000 or so clones, around 89% seen once. This CDR3 has 12 amino acids. Germline-derived CDR1 and CDR2 are MNHEY and SMNVEV (reference sequence). The V end was cut by 5 bases, the J end by 4 bases, with 8 bases between. As for this clone: The antigen remains undetermined.

The specimen was PBMCs. V is TRBV27 and J is TRBJ1-1; possible D gene TRBD1, 5 bases. This TCR was sampled from a woman aged 18-35 years in good health and CMV-seronegative. The CDR3: CASSRGGTEAFF. DNA of the CDR3: TGTGCCAGCAGTCGGGGGGGCACTGAAGCTTTCTTT.